The present T cell receptor beta chain was sequenced within a study of T cell changes during pregnancy in multiple sclerosis. The V and J ends lost 6 bases and 5 bases, in that order; junction bases with no gene match: 6. Per the germline V gene, CDR1 is SGHVS and CDR2 is FNYEAQ. This CDR3 is built from 15 residues. TCRdb keeps only in-frame clones here, not all; method: immunoSEQ multiplex PCR. Of roughly 72,000 clones listed, approximately 88% are singletons. The V call is TRBV7-6, the J call TRBJ2-3, with TRBD2 matching over 12 bases. This sample comprised peripheral blood, obtained in the first trimester of pregnancy. The sequence was obtained from a female donor in good health, enrolled as a control in a pregnancy study. The CDR3 DNA reads TGTGCCAGCAGAAGACTAGCGGGAGTTGGAGATACGCAGTATTTT. Encoded protein: CASRRLAGVGDTQYF. Supplemented by reference TRBV7-6 and TRBJ2-3, the full variable domain reads GAGVSQSPRYKVTKRGQDVALRCDPISGHVSLYWYRQALGQGPEFLTYFNYEAQQDKSGLPNDRFSAERPEGSISTLTIQRTEQRDSAMYRCASRRLAGVGDTQYFGPGTRLTVL.